This entry lists 17 T cell receptor beta chains sequenced from one sample in a study of identical twins. TCRdb fed the 5' RACE reads into MiXCR, producing one record per CDR3 protein. The sample lists approximately 620,000 distinct CDR3 sequences; 8.5% to 9.5% were seen once. This sample also appeared in a second study, on yellow fever vaccine responses in identical twins.

The sample was PBMCs. The receptors were gathered from a woman aged 18-29 years in good health.

This clonotype was counted ten times or more. The chain couples TRBV27 to TRBJ2-4; 8 bases fit TRBD2. Germline CDR1 MNHEY, CDR2 SMNVEV (reference sequence). Trimming cost V 8 bases and J 3 bases; bases outside gene matches: 6. The CDR3 covers 14 residues. CDR3 residues: CASGYGTSKNIQYF. DNA for the CDR3: TGTGCCAGCGGTTACGGGACTAGCAAAAACATTCAGTACTTC.

This clonotype was counted only a few times. This chain joins TRBV7-8 and TRBJ2-7, with TRBD1 matching over 8 bases. The J segment lost 5 bases and the V segment lost 5 bases, leaving 8 bases of the junction unmatched. CDR3 length: 14 residues. Germline V lookup: CDR1 SGHVS, CDR2 FQNEAQ. The CDR3 DNA sequence: TGTGCCAGCAGCGGTCCGGGACAGGTACACGAGCAGTACTTC. Translated, it gives CASSGPGQVHEQYF.

This clonotype appeared a few times. V gene TRBV7-2 combines with J gene TRBJ2-7; 7 positions agree with TRBD2. The germline V gene encodes CDR1 SGHTA and CDR2 FQGNSA. This CDR3 region has 14 residues. V shed 6 bases, J shed 2 bases, and the junction held 7 bases outside the gene matches. In DNA form, the CDR3 reads TGTGCCAGCAGGGATCCGGGACTAACCTACGAGCAGTACTTC. Translated, it gives CASRDPGLTYEQYF.

This clonotype was counted many times. The chain employs TRBV3-1 and TRBJ1-6; D is ambiguous. CDR1 is LGHDT and CDR2 is YNNKEL in the germline V gene (reference sequence). The CDR3 is 17 amino acids. The V and J ends lost 0 bases and 0 bases respectively, with 9 bases between them. The CDR3, as DNA: TGTGCCAGCAGCCAAGATCTCATCAGCTCCTATAATTCACCCCTCCACTTT. Translation gives CASSQDLISSYNSPLHF.

V is TRBV7-6 and J is TRBJ1-1, with no clear D. V lost 1 base and J 1 base, leaving 10 bases between the germline ends. The CDR3 extends over 15 amino acids. CDR1 is SGHVS, CDR2 FNYEAQ, per germline. CDR3 residues: CASSLGTEPNTEAFF. The CDR3 DNA reads TGTGCCAGCAGCTTAGGGACGGAGCCGAACACTGAAGCTTTCTTT. The full variable domain, its missing parts supplied by reference TRBV7-6 and TRBJ1-1, is GAGVSQSPRYKVTKRGQDVALRCDPISGHVSLYWYRQALGQGPEFLTYFNYEAQQDKSGLPNDRFSAERPEGSISTLTIQRTEQRDSAMYRCASSLGTEPNTEAFFGQGTRLTVV.

This clonotype came up a few times. V and J are TRBV11-2 and TRBJ2-2; either TRBD1 or TRBD2 may supply D (6 bases each). The CDR3 spans 16 residues. The germline CDR1 and CDR2 sequences are SGHAT and FQNNGV. Trimming removed 0 bases from V and 6 bases from J, with 14 bases in between. CDR3 coding DNA: TGTGCCAGCAGCTTAGAGAGTCGTGGGGGGCCCGGGGAGCTGTTTTTT. It specifies CASSLESRGGPGELFF.

This clonotype was detected only a few times. The chain uses TRBV7-2 and TRBJ2-3; 8 bases are a match to TRBD2. The germline CDR1 and CDR2 sequences are SGHTA and FQGNSA. V dropped 5 bases and J dropped 1; count of bases not matched to a gene: 5. The CDR3 totals 15 residues. Here the CDR3 reads CASSISGAGTDTQYF. CDR3 coding DNA: TGTGCCAGCAGCATTAGCGGGGCTGGCACAGATACGCAGTATTTT.

The rearrangement joins TRBV7-2 to TRBJ2-1; D ambiguous. V lost 8 bases to trimming and J lost 10 bases, with 21 bases between them. Germline values: CDR1 SGHTA, CDR2 FQGNSA. This CDR3 region has 14 residues. The chain's CDR3 is CASASSPMSGEQFF. CDR3 coding DNA: TGTGCCAGCGCAAGTAGCCCTATGTCTGGGGAGCAGTTCTTC.

This chain connects TRBV24-1 to TRBJ1-2; 9 nucleotides agree with TRBD1. CDR3 length: 14 amino acids. Germline lookup yields CDR1 KGHDR and CDR2 SFDVKD. V was pared by 3 bases and J by 8 bases, with 6 bases of the junction left unmatched. The CDR3 DNA reads TGTGCCACCAGTGATCAGGGACAGGGAAGAGGCTACACCTTC. Its translation: CATSDQGQGRGYTF.

This clonotype was detected ten times or more. The chain uses TRBV6-1 and TRBJ1-6; tentatively, D is TRBD1 (6 bases). Germline CDR1 reads MNHNS; CDR2 reads SASEGT. The V and J ends lost 10 bases and 9 bases respectively, with 22 bases between them. This CDR3 region has 15 residues. The CDR3 DNA is TGTGCCACCCAAGTCGGGGGGGCACTTGGTTCACCCCTCCACTTT. It yields the protein CATQVGGALGSPLHF.

This chain links TRBV30 with TRBJ2-5, with 7 bases fitting TRBD2. There are 16 residues in the CDR3. V was clipped by 3 bases and J by 1 base; unmatched bases: 11. Germline V CDR1 and CDR2: GTSNPN, SVGIG (reference sequence). The CDR3 protein is CAWSPLIRLAQETQYF. The CDR3 DNA is TGTGCCTGGAGCCCCCTGATCAGACTAGCCCAAGAGACCCAGTACTTC. Looking up the rest from reference TRBV30 and TRBJ2-5 gives the full variable domain: SQTIHQWPATLVQPVGSPLSLECTVEGTSNPNLYWYRQAAGRGLQLLFYSVGIGQISSEVPQNLSASRPQDRQFILSSKKLLLSDSGFYLCAWSPLIRLAQETQYFGPGTRLLVL.

This sequence joins TRBV4-3 and TRBJ2-1, with no clear D. Germline CDR1 is LGHNA and CDR2 is YSLEER. CDR3 size: 15 residues. V was shortened by 0 bases and J by 3 bases, with 9 bases between the two germline ends. The CDR3 sequence is CASSQDRTDYNEQFF. Here the CDR3 DNA reads TGCGCCAGCAGCCAAGACCGGACGGACTACAATGAGCAGTTCTTC.

This clonotype was seen ten or more times. V usage is TRBV6-5 and J usage is TRBJ1-5; unclear D gene. Trimming shortened V by 0 bases and J by 3 bases, and 6 bases separated the two germline ends. Looked up from germline, CDR1 is MNHEY and CDR2 is SVGAGI. This CDR3 comprises 14 residues. The CDR3 DNA is TGTGCCAGCAGTTACTCGGGCCTCAATCAGCCCCAGCATTTT. Translation: CASSYSGLNQPQHF.

Ten or more counts support this clonotype. The J gene is TRBJ2-3, the V gene TRBV6-1; 7 nucleotides agree with TRBD1. The CDR3 loop spans 15 amino acids. Germline V gene sequence: CDR1 MNHNS, CDR2 SASEGT. J was trimmed by 0 bases and V by 6 bases; bases with no gene match: 6. The chain's CDR3 is CASRLRQGSTDTQYF. The CDR3 nucleotides are TGTGCCAGCAGACTGAGACAGGGCAGCACAGATACGCAGTATTTT.

The V and J genes are TRBV11-2 and TRBJ2-2; D may be TRBD1 or TRBD2 (5 bases each). V shed 3 bases and J shed 4 bases, with 15 bases lying between them. The germline CDR1 and CDR2 sequences are SGHAT and FQNNGV. The CDR3 length is 16 residues. As DNA, the CDR3 is TGTGCCAGCAGCTTTGACAGCCTTCGGGGCACCGGGGAGCTGTTTTTT. The encoded protein is CASSFDSLRGTGELFF.

The CDR3 is CASSQDRKGQETQYF. In nucleotides, the CDR3 is TGCGCCAGCAGCCAAGATCGAAAGGGGCAAGAGACCCAGTACTTC. The rearrangement joins TRBV4-1 to TRBJ2-5, with a possible D match to TRBD1 (5 bases). Trimming pared 0 bases from V and 2 bases from J, leaving 10 bases between. Germline V lookup: CDR1 MGHRA, CDR2 YSYEKL. The CDR3 runs 15 residues.

This clonotype was picked up many times. V and J are TRBV11-2 and TRBJ2-5; maybe TRBD2 (5 bases). Looked up from germline, CDR1 is SGHAT and CDR2 is FQNNGV. Trimming removed 4 bases from V and 4 bases from J, with 25 bases in between. The CDR3 has 18 residues. For the CDR3, the DNA is TGTGCCAGCAGCTCCCCGGGTCTAGCCGGATCACCTTTAGAGACCCAGTACTTC. It is translated as CASSSPGLAGSPLETQYF.